This T cell receptor beta chain was obtained from a study of shared clonotypes between healthy human individuals. Only in-frame clones appear in the TCRdb table, and some are missing; sequencing was by immunoSEQ multiplex PCR. The table lists around 1.9 million clones, around 93% of them singletons. This CDR3 is built from 17 residues. The ends were cut back, 5 bases at V and 0 bases at J, with 16 bases in the middle. Germline lookup yields CDR1 LNHDA and CDR2 SQIVND (reference sequence). CD45RO-negative cells were positively selected for CCR7, leaving out terminally differentiated effector memory CD45RA+ cells.

The sequenced sample was naive CD8+ T cells from PBMCs. The chain has TRBV19 and TRBJ1-4; a possible D gene is TRBD1 (5 bases). The sequence came from a man younger than 35 in good health. Some clones in this sample may be carry-over from other donors' samples. The CDR3 coding sequence is TGTGCCAGTAGTCTCGGGCAGGGATATGCAACTAATGAAAAACTGTTTTTT. The encoded protein is CASSLGQGYATNEKLFF.